What follows are 3 T cell receptor beta chains derived from one specimen sequenced in a study of blood T cell repertoires in COVID-19. TCRdb's table, derived via immunoSEQ multiplex PCR, lists solely in-frame clones and lacks some. The sample yields some 180,000 clones, around 83% seen once. Material for sequencing was PBMCs or T cells enriched from blood (not recorded which). These receptors were taken from a man aged 35 to 55 who had recovered from COVID-19.

The rearrangement links TRBV3-1 (or the pseudogene TRBV3-2) to TRBJ2-3, with 11 bases fitting TRBD2. CDR1 is LGHDT and CDR2 is YNNKEL in the germline V gene (reference sequence). The V and J ends lost 1 base and 4 bases, in that order; junction bases with no gene match: 7. The CDR3 consists of 17 residues. CDR3 DNA: TGTGCCAGCAGCCAAGGAAGGACTAGCGGGTCGGCAGATACGCAGTATTTT. Encoded protein: CASSQGRTSGSADTQYF.

This clone has more than one count but fewer than ten. The chain employs TRBV5-4 and TRBJ1-2; D is unclear. V was clipped by 1 base and J by 5 bases, with 6 bases between them. Germline CDR1 reads SGHNT; CDR2 reads YYREEE (reference sequence). CDR3 size: 12 residues. This CDR3 reads CASSLPGYGYTF. DNA for the CDR3: TGTGCCAGCAGCTTGCCGGGATATGGCTACACCTTC.

This clone has just one count. The chain combines TRBV10-3 with TRBJ2-7; tentative D call: TRBD2 (5 bases). Looked up from germline, CDR1 is ENHRY and CDR2 is SYGVKD. The V end was cut by 7 bases, the J end by 3 bases, with 10 bases between. There are 12 residues in the CDR3. The CDR3 region is CAIKEGNYEQYF. The CDR3 DNA reads TGTGCCATCAAAGAGGGCAACTACGAGCAGTACTTC.